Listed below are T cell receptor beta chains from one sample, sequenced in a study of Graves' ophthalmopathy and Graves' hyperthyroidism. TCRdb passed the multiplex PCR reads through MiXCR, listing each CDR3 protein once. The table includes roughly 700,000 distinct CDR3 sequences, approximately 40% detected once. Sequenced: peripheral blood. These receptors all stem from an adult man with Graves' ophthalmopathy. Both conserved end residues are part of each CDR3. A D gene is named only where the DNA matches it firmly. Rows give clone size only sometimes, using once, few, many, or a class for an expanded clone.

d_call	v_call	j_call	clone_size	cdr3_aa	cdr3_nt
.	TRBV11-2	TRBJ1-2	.	CASTAYDKNYGYTF	TGTGCCAGCACCGCATACGACAAGAACTATGGCTACACCTTC
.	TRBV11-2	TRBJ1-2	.	CAWGPQGNYGYTF	TGTGCCTGGGGTCCTCAGGGGAACTATGGCTACACCTTC
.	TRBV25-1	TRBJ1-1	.	CASAPGGGLGITEAFF	TGTGCCAGCGCACCTGGGGGGGGCTTAGGGATAACTGAAGCTTTCTTT
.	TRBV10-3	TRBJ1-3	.	CASSYLIHQQTPPSGNTIYF	TGTGCCAGCAGTTACTTGATCCATCAACAAACTCCCCCCTCTGGAAACACCATATATTTT
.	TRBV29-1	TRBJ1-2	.	CSVVLGYTF	TGCAGCGTTGTATTGGGCTACACCTTC
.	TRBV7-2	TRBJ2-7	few	CASSLEGPYYEQYF	TGTGCCAGCAGCTTAGAGGGGCCTTACTACGAGCAGTACTTC
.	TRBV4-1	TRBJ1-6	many	CASSQVGRYNSPLHF	TGCGCCAGCAGCCAAGTAGGACGGTATAATTCACCCCTCCACTTT
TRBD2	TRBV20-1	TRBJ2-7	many	CSARASGGLYEQYF	TGCAGTGCTAGAGCAAGCGGGGGGTTGTACGAGCAGTACTTC
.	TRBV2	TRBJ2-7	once	CASSISGLYEQYF	TGTGCCAGCAGTATCTCCGGGCTATACGAGCAGTACTTC
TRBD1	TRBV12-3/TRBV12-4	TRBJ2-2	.	CASSPWTGSMFF	TGTGCCAGCAGCCCTTGGACAGGGTCTATGTTTTTT
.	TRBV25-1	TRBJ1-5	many	CASSFDGPNQPQHF	TGTGCCAGCAGTTTCGACGGACCCAATCAGCCCCAGCATTTT
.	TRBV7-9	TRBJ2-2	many	CASSLAPGELFF	TGTGCCAGCAGCTTAGCTCCCGGGGAGCTGTTTTTT
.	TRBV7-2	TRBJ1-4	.	CASSTYGPMGEKLFF	TGTGCCAGCAGCACATACGGGCCAATGGGGGAAAAACTGTTTTTT
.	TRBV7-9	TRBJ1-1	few	CASSPGQTLRGAFF	TGTGCCAGCTCACCAGGACAGACTTTACGGGGGGCTTTCTTT
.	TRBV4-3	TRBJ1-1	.	CASSQERDWRDTEAFF	TGCGCCAGCAGCCAAGAGCGGGATTGGAGGGACACTGAAGCTTTCTTT
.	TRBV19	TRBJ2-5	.	CASSERTDWYQETQHF	TGTGCCAGTAGTGAAAGGACGGATTGGTACCAAGAGACCCAGCACTTC
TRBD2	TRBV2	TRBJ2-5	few	CASSFGRGEETQYF	TGTGCCAGCAGTTTTGGGCGGGGGGAAGAGACCCAGTACTTC
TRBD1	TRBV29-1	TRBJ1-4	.	CSVVKGAGEKLFF	TGCAGCGTTGTAAAGGGGGCTGGTGAAAAACTGTTTTTT
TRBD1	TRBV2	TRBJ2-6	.	CASSEGQVNVLTF	TGTGCCAGCAGCGAGGGACAGGTCAACGTCCTGACTTTC
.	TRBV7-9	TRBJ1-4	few	CASSLGEATNEKLFF	TGTGCCAGCAGCTTAGGGGAGGCAACTAATGAAAAACTGTTTTTT
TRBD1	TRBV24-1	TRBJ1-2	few	CATSDSTGGPGSYTF	TGTGCCACCAGTGATTCCACAGGGGGCCCCGGTAGCTACACCTTC
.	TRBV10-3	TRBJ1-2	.	CAISVGSYGYTF	TGTGCCATCAGTGTGGGTTCATATGGCTACACCTTC
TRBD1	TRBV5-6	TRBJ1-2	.	CASSFGQANNYGYTF	TGTGCCAGCAGTTTCGGACAGGCGAATAACTATGGCTACACCTTC
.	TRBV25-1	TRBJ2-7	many	CASSDTGRFSYEQYF	TGTGCCAGCAGTGACACTGGCAGGTTCTCCTACGAGCAGTACTTC
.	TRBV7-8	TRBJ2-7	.	CASSPFGANYEQYF	TGTGCCAGCAGCCCCTTCGGGGCTAACTACGAGCAGTACTTC
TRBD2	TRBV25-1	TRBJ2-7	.	CASSPARTSGFYEQYF	TGTGCCAGCAGCCCCGCCCGGACTAGCGGGTTCTACGAGCAGTACTTC
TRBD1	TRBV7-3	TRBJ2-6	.	CASRYPLGQGATGANVLTF	TGTGCCAGCAGGTACCCCCTGGGACAGGGGGCGACAGGGGCCAACGTCCTGACTTTC
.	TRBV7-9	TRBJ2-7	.	CAGSFNSYEQYF	TGTGCCGGCAGCTTTAATTCCTACGAGCAGTACTTC
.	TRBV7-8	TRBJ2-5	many	CASSLRPIWEETQYF	TGTGCCAGCAGCCTACGGCCCATATGGGAGGAGACCCAGTACTTC
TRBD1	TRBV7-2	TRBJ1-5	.	CASSVLTGVSNQPQHF	TGTGCCAGCAGCGTTTTGACAGGGGTTAGCAATCAGCCCCAGCATTTT
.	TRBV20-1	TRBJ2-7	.	CSARDGGGPTYEQYF	TGCAGTGCTAGAGACGGAGGGGGCCCCACCTACGAGCAGTACTTC
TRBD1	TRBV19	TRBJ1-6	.	CASSPANRGGGSPLHF	TGTGCCAGTTCCCCTGCCAACAGGGGTGGTGGTTCACCCCTCCACTTT
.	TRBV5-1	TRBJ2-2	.	CASTASENTGELFF	TGCGCCAGCACGGCTAGCGAGAACACCGGGGAGCTGTTTTTT
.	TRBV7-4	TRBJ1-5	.	CAWSVQEELGQPQHF	TGTGCCTGGAGTGTTCAGGAGGAGCTCGGACAGCCCCAGCATTTT
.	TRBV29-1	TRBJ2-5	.	CSVSQGSDQETQYF	TGCAGCGTTTCACAGGGATCCGACCAAGAGACCCAGTACTTC
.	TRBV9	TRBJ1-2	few	CASKGDNYGYTF	TGTGCCAGTAAAGGAGACAACTATGGCTACACCTTC
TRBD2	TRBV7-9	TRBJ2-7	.	CASSPGGAHEQYF	TGTGCCAGCAGCCCCGGGGGGGCACACGAGCAGTACTTC
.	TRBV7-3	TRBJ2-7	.	CASSLDSYYGYEQYF	TGTGCCAGCAGCTTAGACAGCTACTATGGCTACGAGCAGTACTTC
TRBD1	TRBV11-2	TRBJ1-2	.	CASSREARTGVGYGHTF	TGTGCCAGCAGCCGTGAAGCCCGAACAGGGGTTGGGTATGGCCACACCTTC